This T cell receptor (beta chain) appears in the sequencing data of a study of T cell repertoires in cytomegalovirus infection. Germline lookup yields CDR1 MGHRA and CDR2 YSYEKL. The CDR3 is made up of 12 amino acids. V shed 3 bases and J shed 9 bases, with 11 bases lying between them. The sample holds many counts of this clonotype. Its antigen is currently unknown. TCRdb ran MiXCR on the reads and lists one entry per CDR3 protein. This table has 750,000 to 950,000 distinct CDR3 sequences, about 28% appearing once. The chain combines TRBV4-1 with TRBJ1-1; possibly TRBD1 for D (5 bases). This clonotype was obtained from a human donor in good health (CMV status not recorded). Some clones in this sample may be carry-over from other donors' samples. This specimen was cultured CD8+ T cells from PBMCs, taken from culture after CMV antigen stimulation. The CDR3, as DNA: TGCGCCAGCAGCCATGGGGGGATTCAAGCTTTCTTT. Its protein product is CASSHGGIQAFF.